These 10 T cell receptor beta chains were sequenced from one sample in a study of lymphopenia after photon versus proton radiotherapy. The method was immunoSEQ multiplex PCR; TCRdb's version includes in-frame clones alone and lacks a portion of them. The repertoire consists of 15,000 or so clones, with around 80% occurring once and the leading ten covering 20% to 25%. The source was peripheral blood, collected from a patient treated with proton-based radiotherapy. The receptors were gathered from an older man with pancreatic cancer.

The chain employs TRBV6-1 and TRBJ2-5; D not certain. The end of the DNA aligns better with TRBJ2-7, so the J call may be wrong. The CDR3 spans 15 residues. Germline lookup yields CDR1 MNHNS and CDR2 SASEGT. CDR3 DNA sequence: TGTGCCAGCAGTGAAGAATTGTTGGGATCCTACGAGCAGTACTTC. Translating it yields CASSEELLGSYEQYF.

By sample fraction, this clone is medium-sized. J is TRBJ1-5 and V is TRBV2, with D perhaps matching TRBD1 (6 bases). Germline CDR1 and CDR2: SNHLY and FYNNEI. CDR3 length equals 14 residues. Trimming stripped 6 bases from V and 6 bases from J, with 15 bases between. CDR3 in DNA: TGTGCCAGCAGGTCGGAACAGGGCCCTCAGCCCCAGCATTTT. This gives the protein CASRSEQGPQPQHF.

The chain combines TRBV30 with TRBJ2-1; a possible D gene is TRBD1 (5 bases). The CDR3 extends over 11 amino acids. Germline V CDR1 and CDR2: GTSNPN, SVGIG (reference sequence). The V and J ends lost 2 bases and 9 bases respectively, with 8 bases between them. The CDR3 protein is CAWSQDSEQFF. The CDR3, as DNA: TGTGCCTGGAGTCAAGACAGTGAGCAGTTCTTC. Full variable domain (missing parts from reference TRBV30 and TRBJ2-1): SQTIHQWPATLVQPVGSPLSLECTVEGTSNPNLYWYRQAAGRGLQLLFYSVGIGQISSEVPQNLSASRPQDRQFILSSKKLLLSDSGFYLCAWSQDSEQFFGPGTRLTVL.

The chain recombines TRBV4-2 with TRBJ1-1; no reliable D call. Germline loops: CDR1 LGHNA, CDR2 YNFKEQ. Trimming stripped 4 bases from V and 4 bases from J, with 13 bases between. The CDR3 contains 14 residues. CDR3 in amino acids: CASSLEGGVTEAFF. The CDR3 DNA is TGTGCCAGCAGCCTCGAAGGCGGGGTCACTGAAGCTTTCTTT.

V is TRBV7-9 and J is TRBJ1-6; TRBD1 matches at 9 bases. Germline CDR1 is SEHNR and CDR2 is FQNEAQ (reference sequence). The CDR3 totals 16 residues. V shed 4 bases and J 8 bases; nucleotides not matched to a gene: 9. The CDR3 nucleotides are TGTGCCAGCAGCTCCACATCGGGACAGGGCGATTCACCCCTCCACTTT. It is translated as CASSSTSGQGDSPLHF.

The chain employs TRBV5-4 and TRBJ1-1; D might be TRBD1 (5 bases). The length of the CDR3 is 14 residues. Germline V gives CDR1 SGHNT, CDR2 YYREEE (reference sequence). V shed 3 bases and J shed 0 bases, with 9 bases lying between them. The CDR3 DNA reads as TGTGCCAGCAGCTCCAGGGAGATGAACACTGAAGCTTTCTTT. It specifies CASSSREMNTEAFF.

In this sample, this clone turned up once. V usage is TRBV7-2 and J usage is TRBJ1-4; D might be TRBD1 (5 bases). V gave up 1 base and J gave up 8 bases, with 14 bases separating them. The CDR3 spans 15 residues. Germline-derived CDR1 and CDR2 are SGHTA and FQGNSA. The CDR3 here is CASSLVGGLNEKLFF. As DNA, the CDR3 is TGTGCCAGCAGCTTAGTCGGGGGGTTAAACGAAAAACTGTTTTTT.

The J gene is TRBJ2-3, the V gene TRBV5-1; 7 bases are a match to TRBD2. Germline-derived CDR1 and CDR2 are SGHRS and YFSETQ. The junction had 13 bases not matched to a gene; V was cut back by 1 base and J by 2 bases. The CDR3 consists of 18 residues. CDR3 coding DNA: TGCGCCAGCAGCTTGATGGGGGGGTTGTCTTTAAACACAGATACGCAGTATTTT. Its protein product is CASSLMGGLSLNTDTQYF.

In DNA, the CDR3 is TGCGCCAGCCCCAGCTACGACGAGGCATTCTCCTACGAGCAGTACTTC. It encodes CASPSYDEAFSYEQYF. The V gene is TRBV10-1, the J gene TRBJ2-7; D remains ambiguous. Trimming took 8 bases from V and 0 from J, leaving 20 bases between them. The CDR3 runs to 16 residues. From germline, CDR1 is WNHNN and CDR2 SYGVQD (reference sequence).

The CDR3 loop is CASTVSDSYEQYF. CDR3 nucleotides: TGTGCCAGCACTGTATCTGATTCCTACGAGCAGTACTTC. V is TRBV2 and J is TRBJ2-7; D is unclear. CDR1 is SNHLY, CDR2 FYNNEI, per germline. V was shortened by 7 bases and J by 1 base, with 11 bases between the two germline ends. This CDR3 is 13 amino acids long.